This passage covers 26 T cell receptor beta chains from one sample sequenced in a study of T-cell memory formation after mild COVID-19. Using its own MiXCR run on the 5' RACE reads, TCRdb lists one record per CDR3 protein. The table records 190,000 or so distinct CDR3 sequences, roughly 23% of them present only once. The source material was PBMCs or a T cell subset sorted from them (not recorded which). The receptors shown here come from an adult woman who had mild COVID-19 (a few samples of this study predate the infection). Cell type and time point are not known.

V is TRBV7-9 and J is TRBJ1-2, with a tentative D call TRBD1 (5 bases). The V gene's germline CDR1 is SEHNR and CDR2 FQNEAQ (reference sequence). Trimming pared 4 bases from V and 6 bases from J, leaving 15 bases between. The CDR3 spans 14 residues. This chain's CDR3 is CASSSDSYSDGYTF. CDR3 DNA: TGTGCCAGCAGCTCAGACAGTTATTCTGATGGCTACACCTTC.

This rearrangement joins TRBV29-1 to TRBJ2-1; D might be TRBD2 (6 bases). From germline, CDR1 is SQVTM and CDR2 ANQGSEA. The CDR3 extends over 13 amino acids. Trimming took 4 bases from V and 3 from J, leaving 10 bases between them. The CDR3 spells CSVVPAGYNEQFF. The DNA of the CDR3 is TGCAGCGTTGTCCCAGCGGGCTACAATGAGCAGTTCTTC.

V is TRBV7-9 and J is TRBJ1-2; TRBD1 agrees at 10 bases. The CDR3 covers 16 residues. Germline assignment: CDR1 SEHNR and CDR2 FQNEAQ (reference sequence). The V segment lost 4 bases and the J segment 4 bases; nucleotides outside the gene matches: 9. CDR3 nucleotides: TGTGCCAGCAGCTCAACAACGGGACAGGGGCTCTATGGCTACACCTTC. Amino acids: CASSSTTGQGLYGYTF. Looking up the rest from reference TRBV7-9 and TRBJ1-2 gives the full variable domain: DTGVSQNPRHKITKRGQNVTFRCDPISEHNRLYWYRQTLGQGPEFLTYFQNEAQLEKSRLLSDRFSAERPKGSFSTLEIQRTEQGDSAMYLCASSSTTGQGLYGYTFGSGTRLTVV.

This clonotype was observed a handful of times. This sequence joins TRBV7-9 and TRBJ2-7; 10 bases align to TRBD1. The germline V gene encodes CDR1 SEHNR and CDR2 FQNEAQ (reference sequence). The CDR3 is made up of 17 amino acids. Trimming took 1 base from V and 5 from J; bases not matched to a gene: 11. The CDR3 region has the DNA TGTGCCAGCAGCTTAGGGCCGGGACAGGGGCTTACGCACGAGCAGTACTTC. Translating it yields CASSLGPGQGLTHEQYF.

This chain uses TRBV5-1 with TRBJ2-3; unclear D gene. The V end was cut by 1 base, the J end by 3 bases, with 21 bases between. Germline V CDR1 and CDR2: SGHRS, YFSETQ. The CDR3 sequence is 18 residues long. CDR3 protein: CASSLFQLGAVGTDTQYF. The CDR3 DNA reads as TGCGCCAGCAGCTTGTTTCAGTTGGGTGCGGTTGGTACAGATACGCAGTATTTT.

This clonotype was picked up many times. CDR3 loop: CASSERTGEGDTQYF. The CDR3 region has the DNA TGTGCCAGCAGTGAACGGACAGGGGAGGGAGATACGCAGTATTTT. The chain carries TRBV6-1 and TRBJ2-3; 9 positions agree with TRBD1. Trimming removed 2 bases from V and 5 bases from J; junction bases left unmatched: 5. This CDR3 has 15 residues. The germline gives CDR1 MNHNS, CDR2 SASEGT.

J is TRBJ1-1 and V is TRBV4-1, with a possible D match to TRBD1 (6 bases). Germline values: CDR1 MGHRA, CDR2 YSYEKL. Trimming left V 1 base short and J 7 bases short, with 16 bases between. The CDR3 totals 15 residues. The CDR3 here is CASSQGAAGAGEAFF. The CDR3 coding sequence is TGCGCCAGCAGCCAAGGGGCTGCGGGGGCTGGTGAAGCTTTCTTT.

The chain carries TRBV7-6 and TRBJ2-2, with D perhaps TRBD1 (5 bases). Trimming pared 2 bases from V and 0 bases from J, leaving 10 bases between. Germline V CDR1 and CDR2: SGHVS, FNYEAQ. The length of the CDR3 is 16 residues. DNA for the CDR3: TGTGCCAGCAGCTTATGGGGCCCGGCGAACACCGGGGAGCTGTTTTTT. Translated, it gives CASSLWGPANTGELFF.

This chain links TRBV9 with TRBJ2-5, with D possibly matching TRBD2 (5 bases). The germline CDR1 and CDR2 sequences are SGDLS and YYNGEE. Trimming stripped 3 bases from V and 3 bases from J, with 18 bases between. The CDR3 has 16 amino acids. The CDR3 sequence is CASSAPRVSGEETQYF. In nucleotides, the CDR3 is TGTGCCAGCAGCGCCCCACGTGTAAGCGGAGAAGAGACCCAGTACTTC.

V gene TRBV24-1 combines with J gene TRBJ2-1; 10 bases line up with TRBD1. The CDR3 consists of 14 residues. In germline, CDR1 is KGHDR, CDR2 SFDVKD. With V trimmed by 5 bases and J by 7 bases, 4 bases remained unmatched. The CDR3 here is CATSGRTGGNEQFF. The CDR3 DNA sequence: TGTGCCACCAGTGGGAGGACAGGGGGTAATGAGCAGTTCTTC.

V usage is TRBV7-8 and J usage is TRBJ2-3, with no clear D. The germline V and J ends were trimmed by 0 bases and 1 base, with 5 bases remaining between them. This CDR3 has 14 amino acids. The germline gives CDR1 SGHVS, CDR2 FQNEAQ. The CDR3 region is CASSLAVGTDTQYF. The CDR3 nucleotides are TGTGCCAGCAGCTTAGCGGTAGGCACAGATACGCAGTATTTT.

The V gene is TRBV19, the J gene TRBJ2-3; D may be TRBD2 (5 bases). Trimming took off 4 bases at V and 0 bases at J, with 11 bases between the two ends. Germline CDR1 reads LNHDA; CDR2 reads SQIVND (reference sequence). The CDR3 is 15 residues long. DNA for the CDR3: TGTGCCAGTAGTAGCAGGCGGGTGAGCACAGATACGCAGTATTTT. Protein: CASSSRRVSTDTQYF.

This chain uses TRBV7-9 with TRBJ2-3, with a possible D match to TRBD1 (6 bases). The V end was cut by 3 bases, the J end by 3 bases, with 10 bases between. Germline V gene data show CDR1 as SEHNR and CDR2 as FQNEAQ (reference sequence). The CDR3 length is 14 residues. The CDR3 DNA is TGTGCCAGCAGCTTTGGGGGCTGGACAGATACGCAGTATTTT. Protein product: CASSFGGWTDTQYF. Combining the CDR3 with reference TRBV7-9 and TRBJ2-3 gives the whole variable domain DTGVSQNPRHKITKRGQNVTFRCDPISEHNRLYWYRQTLGQGPEFLTYFQNEAQLEKSRLLSDRFSAERPKGSFSTLEIQRTEQGDSAMYLCASSFGGWTDTQYFGPGTRLTVL.

CDR3 loop: CASSVGSGGRYNEQFF. In DNA, the CDR3 is TGTGCCAGCAGCGTTGGAAGCGGGGGTCGTTACAATGAGCAGTTCTTC. V is TRBV9 and J is TRBJ2-1, with 8 bases aligning to TRBD2. Losses at the gene ends were 2 bases for V and 4 bases for J; bases not matched to a gene: 8. This CDR3 comprises 16 residues. Germline V lookup: CDR1 SGDLS, CDR2 YYNGEE.

This clonotype has just a few counts. The chain employs TRBV13 and TRBJ2-3; TRBD1 is a possible D gene (5 bases). V shed 5 bases and J shed 4 bases, with 10 bases lying between them. The CDR3 contains 13 residues. Germline CDR1 PRHDT, CDR2 FYEKMQ (reference sequence). The CDR3 spells CASSGKTADTQYF. CDR3 nucleotides: TGTGCCAGCAGCGGCAAGACAGCAGATACGCAGTATTTT.

There are a few counts of this clonotype. The chain employs TRBV10-3 and TRBJ1-6; the match to TRBD1 covers 8 bases. This CDR3 has 13 amino acids. V was clipped by 6 bases and J by 8 bases; unmatched bases: 3. The germline CDR1 and CDR2 sequences are ENHRY and SYGVKD. The CDR3 nucleotides read TGTGCCATCAGGGACAGGGAGGATTCACCCCTCCACTTT. Encoded protein: CAIRDREDSPLHF.

J is TRBJ2-1 and V is TRBV3-1; perhaps TRBD1 as D (7 bases). Trimming removed 1 base at V and 4 bases at J, with 14 bases between. In germline, CDR1 is LGHDT, CDR2 YNNKEL (reference sequence). The CDR3 consists of 16 residues. The CDR3 is CASSQVGGGPYNEQFF. The CDR3 DNA sequence: TGTGCCAGCAGCCAAGTCGGAGGGGGCCCTTACAATGAGCAGTTCTTC.

The chain has TRBV9 and TRBJ2-5; D is uncertain. Germline V CDR1 and CDR2: SGDLS, YYNGEE. This CDR3 is built from 15 residues. The V end lost 1 base, the J end lost 2 bases, and 12 bases lay between the germline ends. The CDR3 DNA reads TGTGCCAGCAGCGTAATCGAAGATCCACAAGAGACCCAGTACTTC. Amino acid sequence: CASSVIEDPQETQYF.

V gene TRBV5-6 combines with J gene TRBJ2-7, with D possibly called TRBD1 or TRBD2 (6 bases each). Trimming removed 5 bases from V and 5 bases from J, with 14 bases in between. Germline values: CDR1 SGHDT, CDR2 YYEEEE. CDR3 length equals 13 residues. This CDR3 reads CASRPPGADEQYF. CDR3 nucleotides: TGTGCCAGCAGACCACCGGGGGCTGACGAGCAGTACTTC.

The rearrangement uses TRBV4-2 and TRBJ2-3, with D perhaps matching TRBD2 (6 bases). CDR1 is LGHNA and CDR2 is YNFKEQ in the germline V gene. There are 16 residues in the CDR3. V dropped 0 bases and J dropped 2 bases, with 12 bases sitting between them. CDR3 DNA: TGTGCCAGCAGCCAAGAGTATGGCGGGACCACAGATACGCAGTATTTT. This encodes CASSQEYGGTTDTQYF.

In the case of this clonotype: A junction end diverges from the germline sequence, so it may reflect a read error. Here the CDR3 reads CSSSLRGDRINTGELFF. Here the CDR3 DNA reads TGTTCCAGCAGCTTGCGGGGGGACAGGATAAACACCGGGGAGCTGTTTTTT. The chain employs TRBV5-5 and TRBJ2-2; D is possibly TRBD1 or TRBD2 (8 bases each). CDR3 length equals 17 residues. Germline V gives CDR1 SGHKS, CDR2 YYEKEE (reference sequence).

There are a few counts of this clonotype. This chain links TRBV6-5 with TRBJ2-2, with D maybe TRBD1 (5 bases). Trimming stripped 8 bases from V and 10 bases from J, with 32 bases between. CDR3 length: 18 residues. In germline, CDR1 is MNHEY, CDR2 SVGAGI. CDR3 DNA: TGTGCCAGCCGCCCGATGGGTTCAGGGTGGGCTATTGAGGAGGAGCTGTTTTTT. Encoded protein: CASRPMGSGWAIEEELFF.

This clonotype was counted only a few times. For the CDR3, the DNA is TGTGCCAGCAGCGTAGTACCCGACTACGAGCAGTACTTC. This codes for CASSVVPDYEQYF. The V call is TRBV9, the J call TRBJ2-7; D is ambiguous. The germline CDR1 and CDR2 sequences are SGDLS and YYNGEE. This CDR3 is built from 13 residues. V shed 0 bases and J shed 3 bases, with 7 bases lying between them.

The rearrangement links TRBV6-6 to TRBJ2-1; D perhaps matches TRBD2 (6 bases). Germline V gene sequence: CDR1 MNHNY, CDR2 SVGAGI (reference sequence). The V gene lost 7 bases and the J gene lost 0 bases, with 19 bases spanning the gap. The CDR3 contains 17 residues. The CDR3 DNA reads TGTGCCAGCACCTTGGAATTCGGGAGCCGCTCCTACAATGAGCAGTTCTTC. It codes for CASTLEFGSRSYNEQFF.

The chain recombines TRBV6-5 with TRBJ2-7; the D gene is possibly TRBD1 (5 bases). There are 13 residues in the CDR3. V lost 0 bases and J lost 5, with 8 bases in between. Germline V gene lookup returns CDR1 MNHEY and CDR2 SVGAGI. CDR3 DNA: TGTGCCAGCAGTTACTCCAGGGTACACGAGCAGTACTTC. Protein: CASSYSRVHEQYF.

A few counts support this clonotype. The V and J genes are TRBV5-1 and TRBJ2-5, with 9 bases lining up with TRBD1. The CDR3 length is 17 residues. Trimming at V came to 7 bases and at J to 5 bases, leaving 18 bases not matched to a gene. Per germline, CDR1 SGHRS and CDR2 YFSETQ. The CDR3 coding sequence is TGCGCCAGCCGTCCTTCTAGGGACAGGGCCTGGGGGGAGACCCAGTACTTC. This gives the protein CASRPSRDRAWGETQYF.